One T cell receptor (beta chain) is described in this entry. What it recognizes is unknown. The CDR3 has 15 residues. Germline lookup yields CDR1 DFQATT and CDR2 SNEGSKA (reference sequence). The sample comes from a study of CXCR3-negative and CXCR3-positive naive CD8 T cells. Study information: Sequencing yielded 150 million or so TRB reads, roughly 1.5 +/- 0.3 million per library.

Study-wide findings and caveats: Similarly elevated diversity marked both naive subsets, with memory CD8+ cells showing far lower diversity. Greater hydrophobicity was found in TRB CDR3s of CXCR3-positive naive cells than of CXCR3-negative naive cells.

UMI-tagged TRB cDNA libraries were built via 5' RACE. TCRdb re-called the 5' RACE reads, yielding one record per CDR3 amino acid sequence without DNA. This repertoire includes about 130,000 distinct CDR3 sequences. Sequencing input: naive CXCR3+ CD8+ T cells from blood. Subset specified: CD45RO-CCR7+CD27+CD95- naive CD8+ T cells expressing CXCR3 (TNR3+). The source of this sequence is a human donor in good health. Some clones in this sample may be carry-over from other donors' samples. The V and J genes are TRBV20-1 and TRBJ1-5; TCRdb selects TRBD1, and the lack of DNA leaves this call unchecked. Here the CDR3 reads CSARDGHFSNQPQHF.